This T cell receptor beta chain was captured by sequencing in a study of blood T cells in healthy people across ages. A second PCR of 7 to 11 cycles used a sample-barcoded 5' primer and a J-beta primer mix. TCRdb processed the 5' RACE reads anew with MiXCR; each CDR3 protein has one entry. The data contain approximately 940,000 distinct CDR3 sequences, roughly 52% of them singletons. Germline V gene lookup returns CDR1 SGHVS and CDR2 FQNEAQ. V lost 1 base to trimming and J lost 1 base, with 16 bases between them. This CDR3 has 17 residues. Findings and caveats of the study: The study could not conclusively compare naive and antigen-experienced cells, given its unsorted PBMCs. The study lacked donor CMV status, which possibly confounded expanded clonotype changes.

This clonotype was recorded a few times. The antigen remains unidentified. The clonotype originates from a man under 40 in good health. The gene calls are TRBV7-8 and TRBJ1-2; D ambiguous. Material for sequencing was blood. The CDR3 DNA is TGTGCCAGCAGCTTAGAGTCGGCCGGACCATATAACTATGGCTACACCTTC. Amino acids: CASSLESAGPYNYGYTF.